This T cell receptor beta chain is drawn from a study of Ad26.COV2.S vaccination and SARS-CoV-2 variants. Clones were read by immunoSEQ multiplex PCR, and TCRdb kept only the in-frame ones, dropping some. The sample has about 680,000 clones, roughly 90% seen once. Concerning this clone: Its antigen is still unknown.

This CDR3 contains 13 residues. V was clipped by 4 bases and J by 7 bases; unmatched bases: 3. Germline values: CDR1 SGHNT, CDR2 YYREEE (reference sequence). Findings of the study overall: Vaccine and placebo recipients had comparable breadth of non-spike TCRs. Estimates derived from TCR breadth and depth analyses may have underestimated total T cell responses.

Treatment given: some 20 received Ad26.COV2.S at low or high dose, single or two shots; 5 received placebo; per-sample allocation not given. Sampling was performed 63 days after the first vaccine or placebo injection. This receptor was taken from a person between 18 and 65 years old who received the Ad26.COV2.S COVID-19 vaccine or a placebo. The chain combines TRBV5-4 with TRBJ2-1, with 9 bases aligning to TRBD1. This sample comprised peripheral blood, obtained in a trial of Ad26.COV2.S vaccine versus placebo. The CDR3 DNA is TGTGCCAGCAGCGAGGGACAGGGAAATGAGCAGTTCTTC. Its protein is CASSEGQGNEQFF.